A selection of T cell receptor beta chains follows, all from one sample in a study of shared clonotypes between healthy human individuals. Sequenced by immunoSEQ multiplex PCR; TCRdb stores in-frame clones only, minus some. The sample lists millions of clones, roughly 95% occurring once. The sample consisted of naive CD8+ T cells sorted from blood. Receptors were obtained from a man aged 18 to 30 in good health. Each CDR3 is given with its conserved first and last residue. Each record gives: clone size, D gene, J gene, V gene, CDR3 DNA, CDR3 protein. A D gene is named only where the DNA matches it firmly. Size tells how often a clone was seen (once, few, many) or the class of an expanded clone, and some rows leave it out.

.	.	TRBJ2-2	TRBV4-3	TGCGCCAGCAGCCAAAGCCCGAAGGGACTGGGGGATACCGGGGAGCTGTTTTTT	CASSQSPKGLGDTGELFF
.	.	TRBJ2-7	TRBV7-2	TGTGCCAGCAGCTTATCCCCCCAACAGGCCCTCTACGAGCAGTACTTC	CASSLSPQQALYEQYF
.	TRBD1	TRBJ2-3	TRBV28	TGTGCCAGCAGTTACAGGGGTCGAGGTCTATATAGCACAGATACGCAGTATTTT	CASSYRGRGLYSTDTQYF
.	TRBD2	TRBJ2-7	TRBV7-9	TGTGCCAGCAGCTTATCGGGGGGGCAGAACGAGCAGTACTTC	CASSLSGGQNEQYF
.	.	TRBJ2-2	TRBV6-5	TGTGCCAGCACCATGGACTTGCCGAACACCGGGGAGCTGTTTTTT	CASTMDLPNTGELFF
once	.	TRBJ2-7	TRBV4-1	TGCGCCAGCAGCCAAGGTGAGGACCGAGCCTACGAGCAGTACTTC	CASSQGEDRAYEQYF
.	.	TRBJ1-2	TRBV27	TGTGCCAGCAGCCTTAATCTGGACCCTATCTATGGCTACACCTTC	CASSLNLDPIYGYTF
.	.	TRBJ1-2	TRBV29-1	TGCAGCGTTGAAGACCCACAAGCTAACTATGGCTACACCTTC	CSVEDPQANYGYTF
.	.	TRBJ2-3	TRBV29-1	TGCAGCGTTGACGGGAGTAGCACAGATACGCAGTATTTT	CSVDGSSTDTQYF
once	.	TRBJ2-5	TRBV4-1	TGCGCCAGCAGCCAAGGCACAGACGTGTACCAAGAGACCCAGTACTTC	CASSQGTDVYQETQYF
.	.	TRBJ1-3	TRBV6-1	TGTGCCAGCAACTTAGGAGGGGCTTCTGGAAACACCATATATTTT	CASNLGGASGNTIYF
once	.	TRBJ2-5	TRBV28	TGTGCCAGCAGTCCCCTAGGGTCAGGCGAGACCCAGTACTTC	CASSPLGSGETQYF
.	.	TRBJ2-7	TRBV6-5	TGTGCCAGCAGTTCGATGCAAGGGTTGGACGAGCAGTACTTC	CASSSMQGLDEQYF
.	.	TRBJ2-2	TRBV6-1	TGTGCCAGCAGCGTTCGGGACAAGAACACCGGGGAGCTGTTTTTT	CASSVRDKNTGELFF
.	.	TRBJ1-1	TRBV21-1	TGTGCCAGCAGCAAACGTCAATGGTTGAGCTTCAAGCGCACTGAAGCTTTCTTT	CASSKRQWLSFKRTEAFF
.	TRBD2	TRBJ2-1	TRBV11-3	TGTGCCAGCAGCTTAGATATTCCTAGCGGTACCTCTGACAATGAGCAGTTCTTC	CASSLDIPSGTSDNEQFF
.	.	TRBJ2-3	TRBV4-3	TGCGCCAGCAGCCAAGATCGGGCCAGCAACACAGATACGCAGTATTTT	CASSQDRASNTDTQYF
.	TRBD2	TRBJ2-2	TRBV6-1	TGTGCCAGGGGGCCAGAGGGAGGGGCATTCGGGGAGCTGTTTTTT	CARGPEGGAFGELFF
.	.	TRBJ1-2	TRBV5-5	TGTGCCAGCAGCCTAGGGGGGAACTATGGCTACACCTTC	CASSLGGNYGYTF
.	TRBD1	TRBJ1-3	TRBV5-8	TGTGCCAGCAGCTCCGACAGGGACGGAAACACCATATATTTT	CASSSDRDGNTIYF
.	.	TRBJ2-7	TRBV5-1	TGCGCCAGCAGCTCGGGAGTCGGCGGGCTCGAGCAGTACTTC	CASSSGVGGLEQYF
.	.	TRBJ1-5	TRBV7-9	TGTGCCAGCAGCTTAGGGGTCCAGCCCCAGCATTTT	CASSLGVQPQHF
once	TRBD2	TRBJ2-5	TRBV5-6	TGTGCCAGCAGCTTGGGAGCGGGGGGCTCTGAGACCCAGTACTTC	CASSLGAGGSETQYF
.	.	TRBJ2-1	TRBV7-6	TGTGCCTGCTCCGGGACTGATTACAATGAGCAGTTCTTC	CACSGTDYNEQFF
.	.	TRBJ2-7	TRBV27	TGTGCCAGCTTGGGGCGGGCCTCCGACGAGCAGTACTTC	CASLGRASDEQYF
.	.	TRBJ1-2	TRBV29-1	TGCAGCGTTGAAGACCCCCGTATAAGACCGGGGGATGGCTACACCTTC	CSVEDPRIRPGDGYTF
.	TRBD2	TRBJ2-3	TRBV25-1	TGTGCCAGCAGTGAATGGACTAGCGGGGTCCATAGCACAGATACGCAGTATTTT	CASSEWTSGVHSTDTQYF
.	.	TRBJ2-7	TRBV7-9	TGTGCCAGCAGCTTAGGAGGGGGCTACGAGCAGTACTTC	CASSLGGGYEQYF
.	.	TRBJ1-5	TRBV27	TGTGCCAGCAGTGGCAGGGACAATCAGCCCCAGCATTTT	CASSGRDNQPQHF
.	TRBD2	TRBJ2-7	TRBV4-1	TGCGCCAGCAGTCCGGGACTAGCGTTAAGCTCCTACGAGCAGTACTTC	CASSPGLALSSYEQYF
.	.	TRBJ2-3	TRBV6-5	TGTGCCAGCAGCCCTGGACTGGGATGGGATACGCAGTATTTT	CASSPGLGWDTQYF
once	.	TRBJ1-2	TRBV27	TGTGCCAGCAGCACCGTAGGGGCATCTTATGGCTACACCTTC	CASSTVGASYGYTF
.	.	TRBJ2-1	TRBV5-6	TGTGCCAGCAGCTATTCAGGGGAATATAACAATGAGCAGTTCTTC	CASSYSGEYNNEQFF
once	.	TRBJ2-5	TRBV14	TGTGCCAGCAGCCAAGATTTTCAGGAGACCCAGTACTTC	CASSQDFQETQYF
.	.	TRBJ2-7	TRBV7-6	TGTGCCAGCAGCCCCCATCCGCCTAGCGCTTCCTACGAGCAGTACTTC	CASSPHPPSASYEQYF
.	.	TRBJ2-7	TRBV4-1	TGCGCCAGCAGCCAAGCACTTAACCGGGATCCGACTCTTTACGAGCAGTACTTC	CASSQALNRDPTLYEQYF
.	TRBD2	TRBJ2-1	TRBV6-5	TGTGCCAGCAACCTCGGGGGGAGCTCCTACAATGAGCAGTTCTTC	CASNLGGSSYNEQFF
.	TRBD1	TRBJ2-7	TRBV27	TGTGCCAGCAGCTACCGGGACAGCTACGAGCAGTACTTC	CASSYRDSYEQYF
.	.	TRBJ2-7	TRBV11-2	TGTGCCAGCAGCTTAGGATCGCAACTCTACGAGCAGTACTTC	CASSLGSQLYEQYF
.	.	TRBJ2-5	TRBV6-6	TGTGCCAGCAGTTACTCGGGGATTAGCGGAGAAGAGACCCAGTACTTC	CASSYSGISGEETQYF
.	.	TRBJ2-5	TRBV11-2	TGTGCCAGCAGCTTAGATTCGAACGCGGGTATTCAGTACTTC	CASSLDSNAGIQYF